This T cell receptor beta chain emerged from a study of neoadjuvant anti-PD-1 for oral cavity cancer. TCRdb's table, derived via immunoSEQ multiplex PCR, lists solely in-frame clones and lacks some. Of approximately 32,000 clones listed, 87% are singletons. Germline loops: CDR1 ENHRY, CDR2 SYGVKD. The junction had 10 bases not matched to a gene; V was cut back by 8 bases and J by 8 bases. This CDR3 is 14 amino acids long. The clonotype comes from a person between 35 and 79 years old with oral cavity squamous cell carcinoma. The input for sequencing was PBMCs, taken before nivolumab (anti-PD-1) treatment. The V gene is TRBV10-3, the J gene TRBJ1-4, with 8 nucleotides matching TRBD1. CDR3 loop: CAIGSGGDGEKLFF. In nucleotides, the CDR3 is TGTGCCATCGGGTCAGGGGGCGATGGGGAAAAACTGTTTTTT.